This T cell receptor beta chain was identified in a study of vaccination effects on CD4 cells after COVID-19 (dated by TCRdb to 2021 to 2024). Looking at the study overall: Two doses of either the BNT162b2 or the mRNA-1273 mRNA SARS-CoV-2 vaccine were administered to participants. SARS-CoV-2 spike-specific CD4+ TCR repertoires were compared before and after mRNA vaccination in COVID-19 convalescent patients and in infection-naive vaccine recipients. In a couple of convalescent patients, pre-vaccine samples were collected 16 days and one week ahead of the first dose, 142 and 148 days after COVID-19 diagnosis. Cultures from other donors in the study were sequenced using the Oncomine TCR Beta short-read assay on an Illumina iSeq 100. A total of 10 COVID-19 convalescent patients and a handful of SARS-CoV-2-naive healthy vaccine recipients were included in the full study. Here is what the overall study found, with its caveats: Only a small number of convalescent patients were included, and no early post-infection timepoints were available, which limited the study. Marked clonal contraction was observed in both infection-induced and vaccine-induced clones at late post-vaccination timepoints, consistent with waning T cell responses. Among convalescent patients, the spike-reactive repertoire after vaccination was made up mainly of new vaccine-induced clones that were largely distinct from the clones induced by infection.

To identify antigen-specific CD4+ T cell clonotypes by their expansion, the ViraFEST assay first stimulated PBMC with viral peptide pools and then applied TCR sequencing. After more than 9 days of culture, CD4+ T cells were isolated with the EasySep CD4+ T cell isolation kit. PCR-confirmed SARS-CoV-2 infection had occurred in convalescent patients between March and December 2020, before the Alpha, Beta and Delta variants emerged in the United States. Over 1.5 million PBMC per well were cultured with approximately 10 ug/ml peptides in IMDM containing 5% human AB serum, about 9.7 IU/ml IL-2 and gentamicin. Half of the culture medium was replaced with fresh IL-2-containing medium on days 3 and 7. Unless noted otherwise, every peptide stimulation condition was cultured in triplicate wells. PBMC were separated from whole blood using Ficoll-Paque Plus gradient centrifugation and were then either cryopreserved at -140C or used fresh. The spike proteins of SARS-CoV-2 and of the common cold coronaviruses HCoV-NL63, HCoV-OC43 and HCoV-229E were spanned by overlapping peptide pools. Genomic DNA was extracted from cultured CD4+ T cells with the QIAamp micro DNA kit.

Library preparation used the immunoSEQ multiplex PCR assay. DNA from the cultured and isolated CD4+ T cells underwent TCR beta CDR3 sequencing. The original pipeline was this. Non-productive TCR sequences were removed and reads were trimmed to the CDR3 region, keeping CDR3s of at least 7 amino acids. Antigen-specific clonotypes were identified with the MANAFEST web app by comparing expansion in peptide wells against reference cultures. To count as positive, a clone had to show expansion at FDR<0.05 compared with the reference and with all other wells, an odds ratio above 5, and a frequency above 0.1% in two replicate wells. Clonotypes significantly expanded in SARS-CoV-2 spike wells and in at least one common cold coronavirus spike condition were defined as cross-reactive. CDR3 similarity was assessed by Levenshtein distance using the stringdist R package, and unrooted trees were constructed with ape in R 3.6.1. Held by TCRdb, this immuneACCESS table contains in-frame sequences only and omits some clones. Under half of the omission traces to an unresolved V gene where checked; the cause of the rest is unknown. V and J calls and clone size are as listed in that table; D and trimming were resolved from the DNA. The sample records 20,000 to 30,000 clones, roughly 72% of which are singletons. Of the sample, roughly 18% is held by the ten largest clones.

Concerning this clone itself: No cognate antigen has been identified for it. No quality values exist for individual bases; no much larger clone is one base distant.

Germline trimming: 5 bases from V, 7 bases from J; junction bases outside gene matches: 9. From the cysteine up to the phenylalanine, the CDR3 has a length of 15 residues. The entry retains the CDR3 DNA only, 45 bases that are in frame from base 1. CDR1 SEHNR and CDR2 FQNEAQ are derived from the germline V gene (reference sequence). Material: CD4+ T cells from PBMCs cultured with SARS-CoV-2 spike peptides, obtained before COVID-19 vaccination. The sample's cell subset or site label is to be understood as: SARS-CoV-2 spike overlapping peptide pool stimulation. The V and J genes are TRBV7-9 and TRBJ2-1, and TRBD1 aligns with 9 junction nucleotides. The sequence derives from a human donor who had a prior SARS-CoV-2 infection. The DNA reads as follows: TGTGCCAGCAGCGCCGGGACAGGGCCCTGGAATGAGCAGTTCTTC. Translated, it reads CASSAGTGPWNEQFF.